A single sample gave rise to the 19 T cell receptor beta chains below, sequenced in a study of blood T cell repertoires in COVID-19. TCRdb's copy holds only in-frame clones and misses some; the assay was immunoSEQ multiplex PCR. The repertoire consists of some 240,000 clones, with roughly 80% occurring once and the leading ten covering roughly 9.6%. Material: peripheral blood. All receptors derive from a woman aged 80 or over with acute or convalescent COVID-19.

This chain joins TRBV5-1 and TRBJ2-2; D perhaps matches TRBD1 (5 bases). V was pared by 4 bases and J by 4 bases, with 8 bases between. Looked up from germline, CDR1 is SGHRS and CDR2 is YFSETQ. The CDR3 runs to 13 residues. CDR3 region: CASSLGVTGELFF. The CDR3 coding sequence is TGCGCCAGCAGCCTAGGGGTCACCGGGGAGCTGTTTTTT.

The rearrangement joins TRBV2 to TRBJ2-3, with TRBD2 matching over 7 bases. The CDR3 loop spans 15 amino acids. The junction had 2 bases not matched to a gene; V was cut back by 1 base and J by 1 base. CDR1 is SNHLY and CDR2 is FYNNEI in the germline V gene. CDR3 loop: CASSEGEGGTDTQYF. As DNA, the CDR3 is TGTGCCAGCAGTGAAGGGGAGGGAGGCACAGATACGCAGTATTTT.

A note on this clone: The same CDR3 is also encoded by other DNA sequences in this sample. The rearrangement uses TRBV9 and TRBJ1-1; D call uncertain. V lost 4 bases, J lost 3 bases, and 10 bases lay in between. The CDR3 runs to 13 residues. Germline V CDR1 and CDR2: SGDLS, YYNGEE. For the CDR3, the DNA is TGTGCCAGCAGCCCGGGTGATGACACTGAAGCTTTCTTT. Translated, it gives CASSPGDDTEAFF.

The V gene is TRBV27, the J gene TRBJ2-2, with 13 bases lining up with TRBD2. V lost 5 bases, J lost 0 bases, and 9 bases stayed unmatched. Germline V lookup: CDR1 MNHEY, CDR2 SMNVEV (reference sequence). This CDR3 is built from 19 residues. The CDR3 reads CASSPRLAGGPSNTGELFF. CDR3 coding DNA: TGTGCCAGCAGTCCGAGACTAGCGGGGGGCCCCTCGAACACCGGGGAGCTGTTTTTT.

The chain joins TRBV11-1 to TRBJ2-7; 11 bases agree with TRBD1. CDR3 length: 15 residues. V dropped 8 bases and J dropped 4; count of bases not matched to a gene: 10. Germline V gene lookup returns CDR1 SGHAT and CDR2 FQDESV (reference sequence). CDR3 DNA: TGTGCCAGCGGGTACGGGACAGGGGGTATGTACGAGCAGTACTTC. This translates into CASGYGTGGMYEQYF.

This clone has a handful of counts. The chain recombines TRBV9 with TRBJ2-5; 13 bases match TRBD2. Trimming cost V 3 bases and J 1 base; bases outside gene matches: 3. The CDR3 contains 16 residues. Germline V gene lookup returns CDR1 SGDLS and CDR2 YYNGEE. CDR3: CASSAGLAGTQETQYF. CDR3 coding DNA: TGTGCCAGCAGCGCGGGACTAGCGGGGACCCAAGAGACCCAGTACTTC.

This clone was found once. The chain links TRBV14 to TRBJ1-1; possibly TRBD1 for D (5 bases). V was pared by 0 bases and J by 3 bases, with 11 bases between. This CDR3 spans 15 amino acids. CDR1 and CDR2 from the germline V gene are SGHDN and FVKESK. The CDR3 nucleotides read TGTGCCAGCAGCCAAGATGGACGGGGGTACACTGAAGCTTTCTTT. It yields the protein CASSQDGRGYTEAFF.

A single count supports this clone. J is TRBJ2-6 and V is TRBV4-2; 7 nucleotides match TRBD1. CDR3 length equals 17 residues. Per the germline V gene, CDR1 is LGHNA and CDR2 is YNFKEQ. The V and J ends lost 0 bases and 0 bases, in that order; junction bases with no gene match: 2. The chain's CDR3 is CASSQDRDSSGANVLTF. CDR3 bases: TGTGCCAGCAGCCAAGATAGGGACAGCTCTGGGGCCAACGTCCTGACTTTC.

The chain employs TRBV5-6 and TRBJ1-1; the D is unclear. The CDR3 length is 11 residues. V was trimmed by 2 bases and J by 5 bases, leaving 4 bases between them. Germline-derived CDR1 and CDR2 are SGHDT and YYEEEE. CDR3 DNA: TGTGCCAGCAGCTTCCAGACTGAAGCTTTCTTT. This sequence encodes CASSFQTEAFF.

The V call is TRBV30, the J call TRBJ2-7, with a tentative D call TRBD2 (6 bases). This CDR3 comprises 12 residues. Germline V lookup: CDR1 GTSNPN, CDR2 SVGIG (reference sequence). Trimming took off 4 bases at V and 7 bases at J, with 14 bases between the two ends. The CDR3 loop is CAWNGLPGEQYF. DNA for the CDR3: TGTGCCTGGAATGGACTACCGGGGGAGCAGTACTTC.

For the CDR3, the DNA is TGTGCCAGCAGTGATACACCAAACTATGGCTACACCTTC. Translating gives CASSDTPNYGYTF. The chain couples TRBV6-1 to TRBJ1-2; D not resolved. The CDR3 loop spans 13 amino acids. Germline lookup yields CDR1 MNHNS and CDR2 SASEGT. Trimming removed 3 bases from V and 2 bases from J, with 7 bases in between.

The chain is built from TRBV28 and TRBJ1-4; 9 nucleotides agree with TRBD1. This CDR3 spans 14 amino acids. Germline V gene sequence: CDR1 MDHEN, CDR2 SYDVKM. The V and J ends lost 5 bases and 9 bases, in that order; junction bases with no gene match: 7. The CDR3 loop is CASSAPGQGQKLFF. DNA of the CDR3: TGTGCCAGCAGTGCCCCGGGACAGGGCCAAAAACTGTTTTTT. The whole variable domain, remainder taken from reference TRBV28 and TRBJ1-4, is DVKVTQSSRYLVKRTGEKVFLECVQDMDHENMFWYRQDPGLGLRLIYFSYDVKMKEKGDIPEGYSVSREKKERFSLILESASTNQTSMYLCASSAPGQGQKLFFGSGTQLSVL.

V is TRBV6-1 and J is TRBJ1-2; D call uncertain. V gave up 1 base and J gave up 8 bases, with 8 bases separating them. Germline V gene data show CDR1 as MNHNS and CDR2 as SASEGT. The CDR3 length is 12 residues. CDR3 region: CASSEGAGGYTF. The CDR3 DNA is TGTGCCAGCAGTGAAGGTGCCGGGGGCTACACCTTC.

The rearrangement links TRBV6-5 to TRBJ1-5; D not certain. Trimming left V 7 bases short and J 9 bases short, with 16 bases between. This CDR3 region has 13 residues. Germline loops: CDR1 MNHEY, CDR2 SVGAGI. The CDR3 loop reads CASIGDTGRPQHF. As DNA, the CDR3 is TGTGCCAGCATTGGTGACACGGGGAGGCCCCAGCATTTT.

The CDR3 nucleotides read TGTGCCAGTAGTTCCAAGAACACCGGGGAGCTGTTTTTT. Its translation: CASSSKNTGELFF. The chain has TRBV19 and TRBJ2-2; D remains ambiguous. Germline V lookup: CDR1 LNHDA, CDR2 SQIVND (reference sequence). The CDR3 has 13 amino acids. Trimming removed 5 bases from V and 1 base from J, with 5 bases in between. Supplemented by reference TRBV19 and TRBJ2-2, the full variable domain reads DGGITQSPKYLFRKEGQNVTLSCEQNLNHDAMYWYRQDPGQGLRLIYYSQIVNDFQKGDIAEGYSVSREKKESFPLTVTSAQKNPTAFYLCASSSKNTGELFFGEGSRLTVL.

The V and J genes are TRBV9 and TRBJ1-2, with D unresolved. The CDR3 totals 15 residues. Germline CDR1 is SGDLS and CDR2 is YYNGEE. The V end was cut by 4 bases, the J end by 2 bases, with 15 bases between. The DNA for the CDR3 is TGTGCCAGCAGCCCTAGGTTTGGTTCCAACTATGGCTACACCTTC. It codes for CASSPRFGSNYGYTF.

The chain carries TRBV11-2 and TRBJ2-3; 13 bases are shared with TRBD2. The CDR3 covers 16 residues. CDR1 and CDR2 from the germline V gene are SGHAT and FQNNGV. The V and J ends lost 5 bases and 3 bases, in that order; junction bases with no gene match: 5. The CDR3 DNA is TGTGCCAGCAGCCCTGGACTAGCGGGGGTGACAGATACGCAGTATTTT. Translated, it gives CASSPGLAGVTDTQYF.

The chain's CDR3 is CSASQGIQETQYF. CDR3 in DNA: TGCAGTGCTAGTCAGGGGATCCAAGAGACCCAGTACTTC. This chain links TRBV20-1 with TRBJ2-5; the D gene is possibly TRBD1 (6 bases). With 3 bases removed from V and 1 base from J, the gap between germline ends came to 9 bases. The CDR3 is made up of 13 amino acids. CDR1 is DFQATT and CDR2 is SNEGSKA in the germline V gene (reference sequence).

The genes are TRBV19 and TRBJ2-1, with 10 bases lining up with TRBD2. V shed 6 bases, J shed 5 bases, and the junction held 13 bases outside the gene matches. Germline-derived CDR1 and CDR2 are LNHDA and SQIVND (reference sequence). The CDR3 runs 17 residues. CDR3 in amino acids: CASSAWQASGGHNEQFF. The CDR3 DNA follows: TGTGCCAGTAGCGCGTGGCAGGCTAGCGGGGGTCACAATGAGCAGTTCTTC.